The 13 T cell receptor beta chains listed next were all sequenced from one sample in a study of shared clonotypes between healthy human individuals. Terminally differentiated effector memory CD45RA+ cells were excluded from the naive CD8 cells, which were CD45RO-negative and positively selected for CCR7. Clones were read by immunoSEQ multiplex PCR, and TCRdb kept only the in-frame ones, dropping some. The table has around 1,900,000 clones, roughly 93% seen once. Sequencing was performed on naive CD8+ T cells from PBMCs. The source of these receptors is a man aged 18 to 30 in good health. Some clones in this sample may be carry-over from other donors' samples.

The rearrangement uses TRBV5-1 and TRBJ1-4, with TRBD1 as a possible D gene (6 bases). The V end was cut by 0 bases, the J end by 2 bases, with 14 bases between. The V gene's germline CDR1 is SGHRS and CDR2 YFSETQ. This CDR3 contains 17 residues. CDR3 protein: CASSLVAGVGTNEKLFF. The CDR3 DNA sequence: TGCGCCAGCAGCTTGGTGGCAGGGGTAGGGACTAATGAAAAACTGTTTTTT.

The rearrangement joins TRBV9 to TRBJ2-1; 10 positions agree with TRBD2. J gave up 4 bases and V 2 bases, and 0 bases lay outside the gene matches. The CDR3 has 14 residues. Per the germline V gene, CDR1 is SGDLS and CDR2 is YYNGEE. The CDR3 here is CASSVSGGYNEQFF. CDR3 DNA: TGTGCCAGCAGCGTTAGCGGGGGGTACAATGAGCAGTTCTTC.

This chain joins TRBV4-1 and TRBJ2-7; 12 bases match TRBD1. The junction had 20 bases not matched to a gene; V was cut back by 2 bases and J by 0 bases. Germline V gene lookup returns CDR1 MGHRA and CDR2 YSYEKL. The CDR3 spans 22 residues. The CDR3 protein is CASSQRALLRDRGHPSSYEQYF. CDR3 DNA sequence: TGCGCCAGCAGCCAAAGAGCCCTTCTGCGGGACAGGGGGCATCCGAGCTCCTACGAGCAGTACTTC.

The CDR3 is CASSDIGAKNIQYF. For the CDR3, the DNA is TGCGCCAGCAGTGATATCGGGGCCAAAAACATTCAGTACTTC. The gene calls are TRBV5-1 and TRBJ2-4; D call uncertain. Germline values: CDR1 SGHRS, CDR2 YFSETQ. There are 14 residues in the CDR3. V was pared by 5 bases and J by 1 base, with 10 bases between.

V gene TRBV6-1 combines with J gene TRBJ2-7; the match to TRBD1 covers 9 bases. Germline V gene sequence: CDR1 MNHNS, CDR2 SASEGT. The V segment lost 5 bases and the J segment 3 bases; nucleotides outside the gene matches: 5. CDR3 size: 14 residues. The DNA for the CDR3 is TGTGCCAGCAGTTCCCGGGGACAGGGCTACGAGCAGTACTTC. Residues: CASSSRGQGYEQYF.

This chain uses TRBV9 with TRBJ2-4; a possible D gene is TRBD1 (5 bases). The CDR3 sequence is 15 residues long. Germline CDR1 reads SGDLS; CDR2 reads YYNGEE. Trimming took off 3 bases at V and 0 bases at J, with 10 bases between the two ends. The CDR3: CASSESGLAKNIQYF. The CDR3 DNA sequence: TGTGCCAGCAGCGAGTCAGGGCTAGCCAAAAACATTCAGTACTTC.

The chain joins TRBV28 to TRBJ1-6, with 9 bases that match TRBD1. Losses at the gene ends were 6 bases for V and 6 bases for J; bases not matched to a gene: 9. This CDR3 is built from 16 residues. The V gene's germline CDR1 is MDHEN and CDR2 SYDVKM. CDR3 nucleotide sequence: TGTGCCAGCAGATGGACAGGGGATAAAGGTAATTCACCCCTCCACTTT. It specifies CASRWTGDKGNSPLHF.

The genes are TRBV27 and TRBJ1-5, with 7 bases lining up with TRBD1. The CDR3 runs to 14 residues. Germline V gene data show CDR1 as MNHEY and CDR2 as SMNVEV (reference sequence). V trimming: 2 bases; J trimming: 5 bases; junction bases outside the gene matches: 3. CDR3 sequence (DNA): TGTGCCAGCAGTTTAGCACAGGGGCATCAGCCCCAGCATTTT. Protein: CASSLAQGHQPQHF.

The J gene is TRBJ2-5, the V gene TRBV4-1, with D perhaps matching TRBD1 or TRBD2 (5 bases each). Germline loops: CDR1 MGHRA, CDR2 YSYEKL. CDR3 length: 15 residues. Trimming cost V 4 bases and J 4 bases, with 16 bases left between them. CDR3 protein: CASSRTGLARETQYF. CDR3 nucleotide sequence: TGCGCCAGCAGCCGTACGGGGCTCGCTCGAGAGACCCAGTACTTC.

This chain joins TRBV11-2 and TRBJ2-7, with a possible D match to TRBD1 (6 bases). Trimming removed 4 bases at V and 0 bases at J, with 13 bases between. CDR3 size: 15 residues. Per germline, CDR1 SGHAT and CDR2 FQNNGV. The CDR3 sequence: CASSSLTGDSYEQYF. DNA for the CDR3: TGTGCCAGCAGCTCCCTGACAGGCGACTCCTACGAGCAGTACTTC.

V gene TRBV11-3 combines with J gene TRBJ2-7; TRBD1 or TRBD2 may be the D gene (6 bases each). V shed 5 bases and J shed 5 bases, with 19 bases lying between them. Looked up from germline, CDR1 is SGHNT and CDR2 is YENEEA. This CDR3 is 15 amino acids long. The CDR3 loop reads CASSPRGGRWDEQYF. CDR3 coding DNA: TGTGCCAGCAGCCCGCGAGGGGGGCGGTGGGACGAGCAGTACTTC.

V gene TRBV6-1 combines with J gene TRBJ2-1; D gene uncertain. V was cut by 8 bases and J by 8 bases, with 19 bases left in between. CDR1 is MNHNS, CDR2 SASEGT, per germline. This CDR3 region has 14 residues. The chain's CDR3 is CASCFQVLADEQFF. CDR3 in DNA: TGTGCCAGCTGCTTTCAGGTCCTCGCCGATGAGCAGTTCTTC.

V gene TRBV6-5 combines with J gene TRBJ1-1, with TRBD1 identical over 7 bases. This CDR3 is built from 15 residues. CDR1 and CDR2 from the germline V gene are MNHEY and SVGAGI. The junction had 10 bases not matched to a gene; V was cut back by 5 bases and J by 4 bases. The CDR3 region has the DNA TGTGCCAGCAGTCCCAGACAGGGAGGGGGCACTGAAGCTTTCTTT. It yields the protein CASSPRQGGGTEAFF.